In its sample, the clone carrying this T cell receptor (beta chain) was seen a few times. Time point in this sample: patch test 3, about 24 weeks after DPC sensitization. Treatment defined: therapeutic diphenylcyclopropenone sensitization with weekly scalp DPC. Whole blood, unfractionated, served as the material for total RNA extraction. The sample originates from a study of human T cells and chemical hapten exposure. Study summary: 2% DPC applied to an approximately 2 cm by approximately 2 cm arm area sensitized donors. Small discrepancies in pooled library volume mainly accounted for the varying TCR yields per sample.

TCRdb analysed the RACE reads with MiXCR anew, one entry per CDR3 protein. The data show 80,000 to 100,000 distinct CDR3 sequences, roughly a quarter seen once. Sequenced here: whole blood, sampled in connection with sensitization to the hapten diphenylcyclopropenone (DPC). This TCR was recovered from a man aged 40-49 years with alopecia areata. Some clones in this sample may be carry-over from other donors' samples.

DNA for the CDR3: TGCAGCGTTGTGTCTTTGAGAGATACGCAGTATTTT. This codes for CSVVSLRDTQYF. J is TRBJ2-3 and V is TRBV29-1; D not certain. Trimming took 4 bases from V and 5 from J, leaving 10 bases between them. The CDR3 consists of 12 residues. From germline, CDR1 is SQVTM and CDR2 ANQGSEA.